The entry that follows covers one T cell receptor (beta chain) sequence. These data originate in a study of blood T cell repertoires in COVID-19. Overall study context: The United States, Italy and Spain were the sources of the acute and convalescent COVID-19 samples.

V gave up 4 bases and J gave up 0 bases, with 12 bases separating them. Germline CDR1 is LGHDT and CDR2 is YNNKEL (reference sequence). This CDR3 has 15 residues. Libraries were prepared by immunoSEQ multiplex PCR; TCRdb keeps only in-frame clonotypes and omits some of them. Of a few hundred thousand clones listed, approximately 81% were seen once; the top ten hold 3.5% to 4%. The rearrangement joins TRBV3-1 (or the pseudogene TRBV3-2) to TRBJ1-1, with no clear D. This receptor was taken from a woman aged 18-35 years with acute or convalescent COVID-19. Sequencing input: peripheral blood. The CDR3 is CASSRSGVMNTEAFF. CDR3 nucleotide sequence: TGTGCCAGCAGCCGGTCCGGGGTCATGAACACTGAAGCTTTCTTT.